This TCR beta chain emerged from a study of blood T cells in healthy people across ages. Study observations and caveats: Per million T cells, the diversity of TCR beta decreased roughly linearly as age advanced. Considered underestimates were the diversity estimates obtained from one million T cells.

Remarks on this clonotype: The antigen remains unidentified.

Sample donors were healthy Caucasian individuals that came from Russia, aged roughly 6 to 100. PCR was performed a second time for about 7 to 12 cycles using a sample-barcoded 5' primer and a J-beta primer mix. TCRdb called the 5' RACE reads again in MiXCR, with one record for every CDR3 protein. The repertoire holds under 2,000,000 distinct CDR3 sequences, roughly 52% seen once, with less than 2.5% in the top ten. The CDR3 runs 13 residues. Trimming pared 2 bases from V and 5 bases from J, leaving 7 bases between. Germline V gene sequence: CDR1 MNHEY, CDR2 SVGEGT. This TCR was recovered from a middle-aged woman in good health. Sequenced material: blood. This sequence joins TRBV6-2 or TRBV6-3 and TRBJ1-5; D unclear. Here the CDR3 reads CASSYRVYQPQHF. DNA for the CDR3: TGTGCCAGCAGTTACAGGGTATATCAGCCCCAGCATTTT.